This section outlines one TCR beta chain sequence together with its context. Its antigen remains unidentified. Compared with germline, one end of the junction differs, possibly owing to a read error. Counted from cysteine to phenylalanine, this CDR3 has 15 amino acids. Only the CDR3 region is kept as DNA, spanning 45 bases read in frame from base 1. CDR1 and CDR2, per the germline V gene, are LGHNA and YSLEER. This record comes from a study of tumor-infiltrating lymphocytes in primary liver carcinoma (TCRdb year 2017). With respect to the entire study: Of the five patients, three men and two women aged 30 to 69 years, four had hepatocellular carcinoma and one had combined HCC and intrahepatic cholangiocarcinoma. Tumors of the five patients were stage T1-T3 N0M0 with maximum diameters of roughly 4.2 to 11 cm. Samples yielded roughly 3.5 to 8 million productive TCRbeta reads; read depth did not differ significantly between tissue types. Across five regions of each liver tumor, along with adjacent normal tissue and blood, the study brought together TCRbeta repertoire sequencing, expression microarrays and whole-exome sequencing. A total of approximately 35 specimens from 5 patients, comprising some 25 tumor regions, 5 adjacent noncancerous liver tissues and 5 peripheral blood samples, were covered by TCRbeta repertoire sequencing. Agilent mRNA microarray profiling was performed on the roughly 25 tumor region samples to relate TCRbeta repertoire diversity to the local molecular phenotype. Technical replicate repertoires showed high reproducibility, with mean shared-clone rates approximately 0.87 and correlation coefficients above 0.95. Overall study outcomes, separate from this receptor: Only about 7-25% of top clones were present in all five regions of a tumor, suggesting spatial heterogeneity of tumor-infiltrating T cells. Because sequencing covered only the TCR beta chain and unpaired alpha chains were not captured, true repertoire diversity is likely underestimated. Pairs of tumor regions showed greater repertoire overlap (mean roughly 35%) than tumor-adjacent pairs (roughly 17%) or tumor-blood pairs (approximately 14%), which is consistent with antigen-driven expansion. The study included only four to six patients, and the authors note findings should be validated in a larger study. Since the samples were bulk and unsorted, there was no way to compare CD4+ and CD8+ T cell repertoires. The top 250 clones made up a significantly larger repertoire fraction in tumors than in blood (p = 0.039).

Without any cell sorting, total RNA and DNA were extracted together from approximately 20-30 mg of bulk tissue using the AllPrep DNA/RNA mini kit. Between November 2015 and 2016, roughly five patients in China with histopathologically diagnosed primary liver carcinoma had surgical resection. Chronic HBV infection was present in the patients, and the patients were treatment-naive at sampling. Each tumor was sampled at five spatially separated regions: the tumor centre plus the superior, inferior, left-lateral and right-lateral poles. More than 75% viable tumor cells were found by histology in every tumor sample. Each fresh piece of tumor and adjacent tissue was cut in two, with one half stored in RNAlater at -80 degrees C and the other half sent for histology. A constant-region primer and ProtoScript II reverse transcriptase were used to reverse-transcribe TCRbeta-specific cDNA from roughly 480 ng total RNA. TCRbeta libraries were built with three nested multiplex PCR rounds, a slightly modified ARM-PCR procedure. Each of the first two PCR rounds ran for approximately 10 cycles using multiplex TRBV1-TRBV30 forward primers together with a Cbeta reverse primer. Sample barcodes and Illumina adapters were attached in a final 25-cycle PCR using Deep VentR polymerase. Amplicons of 200-500 bp were gel-purified with a QIAquick gel extraction kit before sequencing. The TCRbeta amplicons were sequenced with 250-bp paired-end reads on an Illumina HiSeq 2500. As for the original processing: Reads were quality-trimmed with Trimmomatic v0.33, and paired reads were merged with FLASH v1.2.11 to recover full CDR3 sequences. V, D and J germline segments were assigned to the rearranged TCRbeta sequences by MiGEC v1.2.1b. Clonotype statistics and Shannon-Wiener diversity indices were calculated with VDJtools v1.0.0. To cut down on sampling bias, every analysis after diversity analysis relied on just the 250 most abundant clonotypes from each sample. TCRdb reprocessed the public reads (quality trimming at Q25 with fastp, clone calling with MiXCR) and kept in-frame beta chains. Identical CDR3 protein sequences are pooled into one entry, listed with their most common genes and DNA. TCRdb, not the authors, supplied the V and J calls. In all, the sample holds under 25,000 distinct CDR3 sequences, and roughly four fifths of those were seen once. Jointly, the top ten make up under 35% of the sample.

Sequencing input: liver tumor tissue from sampling region 5. Taken with the paper, the label for cell subset or site translates to: tumor region T5, tumor centre. In this chain, TRBV4-3 is recombined with TRBJ2-7; the D gene is perhaps TRBD1, from 8 matching bases. The clonotype was recovered from a woman aged 30 to 39 with primary liver carcinoma and hepatitis B virus infection. The CDR3 region: CASSQYRWTGREQHF. The DNA sequence follows: TGTGCCAGCAGCCAATATCGATGGACAGGGCGGGAGCAGCACTTC.